A selection of T cell receptor beta chains follows, all from one sample in a study of T-cell reconstitution after alpha-beta-depleted transplantation in children. One entry per CDR3 protein results from TCRdb running MiXCR on the PCR reads. This table holds fewer than 700,000 distinct CDR3 sequences, 23% found once. Specimen: PBMCs, mostly from graft donor cells, collected 360 days after TCRalphabeta/CD19-depleted stem cell transplant. The receptors stem from a boy younger than two who had a stem cell transplant for acute myeloid leukemia, so the T cells may come from the graft donor. The CDR3 runs from the conserved cysteine through the conserved F or W. D genes are given only for firm matches. Clone size is shown for a subset of rows, as once, few, many or a class of expanded clone.

size	D	V	J	DNA	CDR3
many	-	TRBV4-2	TRBJ2-2	TGTGCCAGCAGCCAAGACTGGGCCACCGGGGAGCTGTTTTTT	CASSQDWATGELFF
few	-	TRBV7-9	TRBJ2-7	TGTGCCAGCAGCCCTCTCCCCGGACAACCTACCTACGAGCAGTACTTC	CASSPLPGQPTYEQYF
-	TRBD1	TRBV6-5	TRBJ1-6	TGTGCCAGCAGTTACTCTGGACAGGGAGATTCACCCCTCCACTTT	CASSYSGQGDSPLHF
many	TRBD1	TRBV5-6	TRBJ1-2	TGTGCCAGCAGCCCGGACAGGGGGGACGGCTACACCTTC	CASSPDRGDGYTF
few	TRBD1	TRBV6-1	TRBJ1-1	TGTGCCAGCTCCCGACCCGGGACAGGGTTGAACACTGAAGCTTTCTTT	CASSRPGTGLNTEAFF
-	TRBD1	TRBV12-3/TRBV12-4	TRBJ2-2	TGTGCCAGCAGCCCTTCCGCCCAGAGGGGGCTAACCGGGGAGCTGTTTTTT	CASSPSAQRGLTGELFF
many	TRBD1	TRBV29-1	TRBJ1-5	TGCAGCGTTTCTAAGCCCCGGGACAGATATAATCAGCCCCAGCATTTT	CSVSKPRDRYNQPQHF
-	-	TRBV6-1	TRBJ2-5	TGTGCCAGCAGCTTTGGAGGGGGCCCACAAGAGACCCAGTACTTC	CASSFGGGPQETQYF
-	-	TRBV7-9	TRBJ2-7	TGTGCCAGCAGCGGAGGAGGACCAACCTACGAGCAGTACTTC	CASSGGGPTYEQYF
-	-	TRBV20-1	TRBJ2-1	TGCAGTGCTAGAGTTATAACCGGGACTGTGCAGTTCTTC	CSARVITGTVQFF